The T cell receptor beta chain described here comes from a study of cytomegalovirus exposure and HLA in healthy donors. This PCR relied on a set of 60 Vbeta primers and 13 Jbeta primers. Sequencing was performed with immunoSEQ multiplex PCR; in TCRdb, only in-frame clones are kept and a portion is missing. In total, the table holds approximately 120,000 clones. V lost 1 base, J lost 9 bases, and 15 bases lay in between. CDR1 and CDR2 (germline): SGHTA, FQGNSA. The CDR3 totals 14 residues. Comment on this clone: Its antigen is unknown.

Study-wide results and limits: The listing of 160 or so TCR beta chains classed them as cytomegalovirus-associated. By HLA locus, TCR association rates varied in a later analysis, with DRB1 showing the most and HLA-C the fewest.

This clonotype originated in a middle-aged man in good health and CMV-seronegative. The sequencing input was PBMCs. This chain uses TRBV7-2 with TRBJ2-5, with D possibly TRBD1 on 5 matching bases. CDR3 in amino acids: CASSLVVKMGPQYF. For the CDR3, the DNA is TGTGCCAGCAGCTTAGTAGTCAAAATGGGGCCCCAGTACTTC.